What follows describes a single TCR beta chain. Which antigen it targets is not known. Per-base qualities were not stored, and no clone one base away is much larger. The CDR3 covers 14 residues, taking in both the cysteine and the phenylalanine. The entry retains the CDR3 DNA only, 42 bases that are in frame from base 1. CDR1 and CDR2, looked up from the germline V gene, are KGHSH and LQKENI. Unmatched junction bases come to 2, with V trimmed by 2 bases and J by 6 bases. The entry originates in a study of control samples from healthy donors and cancer patients (dated by TCRdb to between 2020 and 2021). The method was the immunoSEQ multiplex PCR assay. Drawn from immuneACCESS, this table holds only the in-frame rearrangements with V and J called that TCRdb kept. Clones are partly lost; checked studies trace under half to an unresolved V gene and leave the rest unexplained. The sample table shows some 150,000 clones, and over 85% are seen once. In total, the top ten clones hold approximately 2.5% of the sample.

The chain is assembled from TRBV18 and TRBJ1-5; 9 nucleotides in the junction match TRBD1. The sequence was collected from a man aged 50-60 years in good health. The sample was blood. In nucleotide form, the sequence is TGTGCCAGCTCACCAGGGACAGGGAGTCAGCCCCAGCATTTT. It codes for CASSPGTGSQPQHF.